Below, 11 T cell receptor beta chains from the same sample are listed, as sequenced in a study of blood T cell repertoires in COVID-19. The repertoire was sequenced with immunoSEQ multiplex PCR; TCRdb's copy has only in-frame clones and lacks some. The table includes fewer than 85,000 clones, 74% detected once. The sequenced material came from peripheral blood. The receptor set was obtained from a human donor with acute or convalescent COVID-19. The donor label of this sample is uncertain.

This rearrangement joins TRBV2 to TRBJ2-7, with TRBD2 as a possible D gene (6 bases). Trimming stripped 7 bases from V and 2 bases from J, with 18 bases between. The length of the CDR3 is 15 residues. The germline gives CDR1 SNHLY, CDR2 FYNNEI. The CDR3 here is CASTEGTWTPYEQYV. CDR3 in DNA: TGTGCCAGCACCGAAGGGACTTGGACCCCCTACGAGCAGTACGTC.

V usage is TRBV10-3 and J usage is TRBJ2-1, with TRBD1 identical over 9 bases. The CDR3 consists of 13 residues. Trimming took 6 bases from V and 7 from J; bases not matched to a gene: 4. Germline V gene lookup returns CDR1 ENHRY and CDR2 SYGVKD. Written as DNA, the CDR3 is TGTGCCATCAGGACAGGGGGTGGAAATGAGCAGTTCTTC. Translation gives CAIRTGGGNEQFF.

The sample holds a few counts of this clone. V is TRBV7-2 and J is TRBJ2-7; 7 nucleotides agree with TRBD1. The V segment lost 4 bases and the J segment 6 bases; nucleotides outside the gene matches: 12. CDR1 is SGHTA and CDR2 is FQGNSA in the germline V gene. The CDR3 has 15 residues. The DNA for the CDR3 is TGTGCCAGCAGCTCATGGGGACAGATCGACCGCGAGCAGTACTTC. Translated: CASSSWGQIDREQYF.

This rearrangement joins TRBV5-1 to TRBJ2-7; 9 nucleotides line up with TRBD1. The CDR3 runs 15 residues. Unmatched junction bases numbered 11, after V lost 4 bases and J lost 6 bases. Germline-derived CDR1 and CDR2 are SGHRS and YFSETQ. The CDR3: CASSAWSGQGSEQYV. CDR3 nucleotides: TGCGCCAGCAGCGCCTGGTCCGGACAGGGGTCCGAGCAGTACGTC.

The genes are TRBV6-5 and TRBJ1-1; 8 positions agree with TRBD1. This CDR3 is 15 amino acids long. Per germline, CDR1 MNHEY and CDR2 SVGAGI. J lost 0 bases, V lost 4 bases, and 4 bases had no gene match. CDR3 DNA: TGTGCCAGCAGTTTTGGACAGGGTGTGAACACTGAAGCTTTCTTT. It codes for CASSFGQGVNTEAFF.

The V and J genes are TRBV25-1 and TRBJ2-2; D remains ambiguous. Looked up from germline, CDR1 is MGHDK and CDR2 is SYGVNS. The CDR3 is made up of 14 amino acids. Trimming stripped 7 bases from V and 1 base from J, with 10 bases between. Here the CDR3 reads CASTYGMNTGELFF. CDR3 DNA sequence: TGTGCCAGCACCTACGGTATGAACACCGGGGAGCTGTTTTTT.

This clone has at least ten counts. V is TRBV6-2 or TRBV6-3 and J is TRBJ1-6; 9 bases are shared with TRBD1. The J segment lost 12 bases and the V segment lost 5 bases, leaving 11 bases of the junction unmatched. The CDR3 consists of 15 residues. Germline CDR1 is MNHEY and CDR2 is SVGEGT. The CDR3 DNA is TGTGCCAGCAGTGTTCCGGGACAGGGTCGTCGACCCCTCCACTTT. Translating it yields CASSVPGQGRRPLHF.

A remark on this clone: One junction end does not reproduce the germline sequence, and a read error may be involved. The chain recombines TRBV20-1 with TRBJ2-7; D is perhaps TRBD2 (6 bases). The CDR3 runs to 11 residues. CDR1 and CDR2 (germline): DFQATT, SNEGSKA (reference sequence). The CDR3 spells CSARSGQRALW. The DNA of the CDR3 is TGCAGTGCTAGATCGGGCCAGCGGGCCCTTTGG.

This chain joins TRBV28 and TRBJ2-3; 8 bases match TRBD2. In germline, CDR1 is MDHEN, CDR2 SYDVKM. CDR3 length equals 15 residues. J was trimmed by 1 base and V by 3 bases; bases with no gene match: 3. The CDR3 reads CASSFPGGGTDTQYF. In DNA, the CDR3 is TGTGCCAGCAGTTTCCCCGGGGGGGGCACAGATACGCAGTATTTT.

The J gene is TRBJ2-1, the V gene TRBV24-1; 11 bases agree with TRBD2. CDR3 length equals 16 residues. From germline, CDR1 is KGHDR and CDR2 SFDVKD. V was pared by 4 bases and J by 1 base, with 2 bases of the junction left unmatched. Here the CDR3 reads CATSELAGGSYNEQFF. In DNA form, the CDR3 reads TGTGCCACCAGTGAGTTAGCGGGAGGGTCCTACAATGAGCAGTTCTTC.

This clone was seen just once. The genes are TRBV5-5 and TRBJ2-5, with TRBD2 matching over 7 bases. V was pared by 4 bases and J by 2 bases, with 5 bases of the junction left unmatched. CDR3 size: 14 residues. Germline V CDR1 and CDR2: SGHKS, YYEKEE (reference sequence). The CDR3 DNA sequence: TGTGCCAGCAGCCCACGCGGGAGTCAAGAGACCCAGTACTTC. Its translation: CASSPRGSQETQYF.